This TCR beta chain was captured in a study of technical replicates of blood from a handful of donors. The junction had 4 bases not matched to a gene; V was cut back by 0 bases and J by 4 bases. This CDR3 is built from 14 residues. Germline CDR1 GTSNPN, CDR2 SVGIG (reference sequence). Assay: immunoSEQ multiplex PCR; the TCRdb copy retains only in-frame clones and omits some. Of roughly 68,000 clones in the sample, about 88% were seen once. The genes are TRBV30 and TRBJ2-7; 9 bases map to TRBD2. Sequencing was performed on PBMCs. The receptor's source is a human donor in good health. Some clones in this sample may be carry-over from other donors' samples. This CDR3 is CAWSVGSGSYEQYF. In DNA form, the CDR3 reads TGTGCCTGGAGTGTAGGTAGCGGGAGTTACGAGCAGTACTTC.